This T cell receptor (beta chain) was obtained from a study of cytomegalovirus exposure and HLA in healthy donors. General study points: Presence/absence comparisons presumed near-even sequencing depth among donors. Follow-up analysis later connected one missense variant in DCLRE1C with trimming of TCR beta V- and J-genes. The majority of CMV-associated TCR beta chains were reported as apparently HLA-restricted in a later analysis.

The CDR3 covers 15 residues. The germline gives CDR1 SGHRS, CDR2 YFSETQ. The J segment lost 5 bases and the V segment lost 7 bases, leaving 13 bases of the junction unmatched. PCR amplification relied on 60 Vbeta primers (plus 13 Jbeta primers). TCRdb's copy holds only in-frame clones and misses some; the assay was immunoSEQ multiplex PCR. Of 100,000 to 120,000 clones in the sample, about four fifths were seen once. Concerning this clone itself: Its antigen is not identified.

V gene TRBV5-1 combines with J gene TRBJ2-5, with TRBD1 identical over 8 bases. The clonotype comes from a man under 40 in good health and CMV-seronegative. What was sequenced was PBMCs. DNA of the CDR3: TGCGCCAGCGGACGGATGCTACAGGGGGGCGAGACCCAGTACTTC. Its translation: CASGRMLQGGETQYF. The entire variable domain, with the rest obtained from reference TRBV5-1 and TRBJ2-5, is as follows: KAGVTQTPRYLIKTRGQQVTLSCSPISGHRSVSWYQQTPGQGLQFLFEYFSETQRNKGNFPGRFSGRQFSNSRSEMNVSTLELGDSALYLCASGRMLQGGETQYFGPGTRLLVL.